This T cell receptor (beta chain) was obtained from a study of T-cell reconstitution after alpha-beta-depleted transplantation in children. The germline gives CDR1 LNHNV, CDR2 YYDKDF (reference sequence). V lost 0 bases to trimming and J lost 4 bases, with 7 bases between them. This CDR3 is built from 14 residues. During its preparation, the TCRbeta library received unique molecular identifiers. TCRdb analysed the PCR reads with MiXCR anew, one entry per CDR3 protein. The sample has about 210,000 distinct CDR3 sequences; around a sixth are singletons. This clonotype showed up many times. The antigen remains unidentified. Study observations and caveats: Elevated TCRbeta diversity at day 60 was traced, in some patients, to surviving recipient T cells and thymic progenitors. About two months after transplant, alpha-beta T cells reportedly came from several hundred expanded graft clones. T-cell counts and diversity were attributed mostly to newly produced T cells one year after transplant.

The source material was PBMCs, mostly from graft donor cells, sampled 360 days after TCRalphabeta/CD19-depleted stem cell transplant. The TCR was taken from a male patient under 10 years old who had a stem cell transplant for acute lymphoblastic leukemia, so the T cells may come from the graft donor. The rearrangement joins TRBV15 to TRBJ2-1; D call uncertain. This CDR3 is CATSRDLEYNEQFF. As DNA, the CDR3 is TGTGCCACCAGCAGAGATTTAGAGTACAATGAGCAGTTCTTC.